The clone carrying this T cell receptor beta chain showed up just a few times. Its antigen is as yet unknown. The source of the sample is a study of regulatory T cells in long-lasting Graves disease. With V trimmed by 6 bases and J by 6 bases, 7 bases remained unmatched. CDR1 is MNHEY and CDR2 is SMNVEV in the germline V gene (reference sequence). This CDR3 has 14 residues. TCR beta libraries were built with iRepertoire HTBI primers and Arm-PCR of CDR3 regions. TCRdb fed the multiplex PCR reads into MiXCR, producing one record per CDR3 protein. The profile covers 300,000 or so distinct CDR3 sequences, with around 20% appearing a single time and approximately 31% taken by the ten largest. General study findings and limits: Blood alone, not thyroid tissue, was studied. Lower TCR diversity characterized persistent Graves' patients relative to newly diagnosed patients.

Time point in this sample: persistent/refractory GD, antithyroid drugs over 5 years with positive TRAb. There was RNA extracted from PBMCs, and the TCR library was made from it. The chain employs TRBV27 and TRBJ2-2; TRBD2 aligns across 7 bases. The clonotype was recovered from a female donor with Graves disease. Specimen: peripheral blood mononuclear cells (PBMCs), collected when the disease was refractory, from a patient treated with antithyroid drugs. The CDR3 region has the DNA TGTGCCAGCAGACAGGAGGGAGGGGCCGGGGAGCTGTTTTTT. Translating gives CASRQEGGAGELFF.